This T cell receptor beta chain was recorded in a study of T cells in Graves' hyperthyroidism and ophthalmopathy. Study-level findings and limits: In the blood, most expanded thyroid clonotypes above 0.001 appeared as well.

Calling Graves' hyperthyroidism stable meant ophthalmopathy did not progress within 18 months. In making diagnoses, clinical symptoms, serum thyroxine and TRAb, thyroid ultrasound and orbital computed tomography were all used. TCR beta CDR3 regions were amplified from RNA transcripts. A set of HTBI primers served as the primers for a first-round RT-PCR of the TCR CDR3. TCRdb fed the multiplex PCR reads into MiXCR, producing one record per CDR3 protein. The data hold roughly 580,000 distinct CDR3 sequences, with just over 45% observed a single time. This CDR3 comprises 15 residues. The V gene's germline CDR1 is KGHDR and CDR2 SFDVKD. The V gene lost 2 bases and the J gene lost 6 bases, with 15 bases spanning the gap. This clonotype was recorded many times. Its specificity is not known.

The genes are TRBV24-1 and TRBJ1-1; the D is unclear. Input material: peripheral blood or thyroid tissue (not recorded which). The clonotype was recovered from a woman between 18 and 29 years old with Graves' hyperthyroidism. CDR3 in DNA: TGTGCCACCAGTGATTCTAACCCGGACGGTTCTGAAGCTTTCTTT. As protein: CATSDSNPDGSEAFF.